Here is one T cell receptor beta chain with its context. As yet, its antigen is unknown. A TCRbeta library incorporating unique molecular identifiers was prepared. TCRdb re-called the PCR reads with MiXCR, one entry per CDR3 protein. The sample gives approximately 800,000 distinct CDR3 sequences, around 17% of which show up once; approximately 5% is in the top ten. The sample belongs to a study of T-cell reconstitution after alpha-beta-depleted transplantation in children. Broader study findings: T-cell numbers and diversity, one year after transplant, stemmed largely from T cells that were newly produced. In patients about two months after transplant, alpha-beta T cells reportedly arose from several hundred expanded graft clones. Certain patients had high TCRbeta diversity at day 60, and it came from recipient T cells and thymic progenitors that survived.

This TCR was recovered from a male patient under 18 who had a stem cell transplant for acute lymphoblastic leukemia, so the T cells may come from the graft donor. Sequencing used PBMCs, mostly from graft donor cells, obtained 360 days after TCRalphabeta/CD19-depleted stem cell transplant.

CDR3 bases: TGTGCCAGCACGGGGTACAAGCAGAGCACAGATACGCAGTATTTT. Its translation: CASTGYKQSTDTQYF. The chain links TRBV12-3 or TRBV12-4 to TRBJ2-3; maybe TRBD2 (5 bases). With 7 bases removed from V and 0 bases from J, the gap between germline ends came to 14 bases. CDR3 length equals 15 residues.